These T cell receptor beta chains were read from a single sample in a study of blood T cell repertoires in COVID-19. TCRdb's table, derived via immunoSEQ multiplex PCR, lists solely in-frame clones and lacks some. This sample has around 100,000 clones; approximately 62% occur once, and the top ten carry about 5.9%. Specimen: peripheral blood. The receptor set was obtained from an elderly man with acute or convalescent COVID-19. The CDR3 runs from the conserved cysteine through the conserved F or W. The order of the fields is D gene, V gene, J gene, clone size, CDR3 DNA, CDR3 protein. D genes are given only for firm matches. Size is stated for part of the rows, as once, few or many counts, or as a class when the clone is expanded.

D: TRBD2
V: TRBV7-6
J: TRBJ2-7
size: once
DNA: TGTGCCAGCAGCTTAGTAGGGGAGGGAGGATACGAGCAGTACTTC
CDR3: CASSLVGEGGYEQYF

D: TRBD2
V: TRBV18
J: TRBJ2-5
size: few
DNA: TGTGCCAGCTCACTGGGACTAGCGGGAGGTCCAAACCAAGAGACCCAGTACTTC
CDR3: CASSLGLAGGPNQETQYF

D: .
V: TRBV18
J: TRBJ1-1
size: few
DNA: TGTGCCAGCTCACCTCAGGCCAGTACTGAAGCTTTCTTT
CDR3: CASSPQASTEAFF

D: .
V: TRBV18
J: TRBJ1-1
size: .
DNA: TGTGCCAGCTCACCCCTAACCCGGAACACTGAAGCTTTCTTT
CDR3: CASSPLTRNTEAFF

D: TRBD2
V: TRBV6-5
J: TRBJ2-7
size: few
DNA: TGTGCCAGCATCTCTAGCGGGAGAACCCACGAGCAGTACTTC
CDR3: CASISSGRTHEQYF

D: TRBD1
V: TRBV7-2
J: TRBJ2-5
size: .
DNA: TGTGCCAGCAGCCCCCCCAACGGACAGGGAGGGACCCAGTACTTC
CDR3: CASSPPNGQGGTQYF

D: TRBD2
V: TRBV29-1
J: TRBJ2-1
size: .
DNA: TGCACGGTCACTAGCGGGAGAAAAGATGAGCAGTTCTTC
CDR3: CTVTSGRKDEQFF

D: .
V: TRBV9
J: TRBJ2-2
size: .
DNA: TGTGCCAGCAGCGTAGGGCCAGGCCCGACCACCGGGGAGCTGTTTTTT
CDR3: CASSVGPGPTTGELFF

D: .
V: TRBV7-9
J: TRBJ2-6
size: .
DNA: TGTGCCAGCAGCTCGTTCGACACCCTCGGGGCCAACGTCCTGACTTTC
CDR3: CASSSFDTLGANVLTF

D: .
V: TRBV29-1
J: TRBJ2-5
size: .
DNA: TGCAGCGTTGAGAGGGGAGGAGAGACCCAGTACTTC
CDR3: CSVERGGETQYF

D: TRBD2
V: TRBV6-2/TRBV6-3
J: TRBJ2-2
size: .
DNA: TGTGCCAGCAGTCAGACTAGCGGGAGGACCGGGGAGCTGTTTTTT
CDR3: CASSQTSGRTGELFF

D: .
V: TRBV7-8
J: TRBJ2-5
size: .
DNA: TGTGCCAGCAGCTCGGGGGGCGAGACCCAGTACTTC
CDR3: CASSSGGETQYF

D: TRBD1
V: TRBV2
J: TRBJ1-6
size: once
DNA: TGTGCCAGCAGTGGGACAGGGACGAATTCACCCCTCCACTTT
CDR3: CASSGTGTNSPLHF

D: .
V: TRBV6-5
J: TRBJ2-1
size: .
DNA: TGTGCCAGCAGGAGGCGGGGGCTCTACAATGAGCAGTTCTTC
CDR3: CASRRRGLYNEQFF

D: .
V: TRBV6-6
J: TRBJ2-3
size: .
DNA: TGTGCCAGCAGGGGGCAGGGGGGTACGCAGTATTTT
CDR3: CASRGQGGTQYF

D: .
V: TRBV4-1
J: TRBJ2-3
size: .
DNA: TGCGCCAGCAGCCAAATCAGTCTAGATACGCAGTATTTT
CDR3: CASSQISLDTQYF

D: .
V: TRBV19
J: TRBJ2-2
size: many
DNA: TGTGCCAGTGGGACATCGAACACCGGGGAGCTGTTTTTT
CDR3: CASGTSNTGELFF

D: .
V: TRBV5-5
J: TRBJ2-7
size: .
DNA: TGTGCCAGCAGCTGGGACTCCTCCTCCTACGAGCAGTACTTC
CDR3: CASSWDSSSYEQYF

D: TRBD1
V: TRBV9
J: TRBJ2-3
size: .
DNA: TGTGCCAGCAGCGCGACTCGGGGACAGTCGGCCACAGATACGCAGTATTTT
CDR3: CASSATRGQSATDTQYF

D: .
V: TRBV27
J: TRBJ2-3
size: once
DNA: TGTGCCAGCAGTTTATCCCTCGGGGTGCATCATTTAGATACGCAGTATTTT
CDR3: CASSLSLGVHHLDTQYF

D: TRBD2
V: TRBV2
J: TRBJ2-7
size: .
DNA: TGTGCCAGCAGTGTAATAGCGGGAGATGGCGAGCAGTACTTC
CDR3: CASSVIAGDGEQYF

D: .
V: TRBV5-6
J: TRBJ2-5
size: .
DNA: TGTGCCAGCAGCAGTGGGGGGGACAGGCCCAGGGCCCAGTACTTC
CDR3: CASSSGGDRPRAQYF

D: .
V: TRBV6-2/TRBV6-3
J: TRBJ1-5
size: few
DNA: TGTGCCAGCAGTTACTCGATCGGAGGCAATCAGCCCCAGCATTTT
CDR3: CASSYSIGGNQPQHF

D: .
V: TRBV18
J: TRBJ1-1
size: .
DNA: TGTGCCAGCTCACCACCGTCTGTGAACACTGAAGCTTTCTTT
CDR3: CASSPPSVNTEAFF

D: TRBD2
V: TRBV14
J: TRBJ2-1
size: .
DNA: TGTGCCAGCAGAGGGGCGGGAGGGTACTACAATGAGCAGTTCTTC
CDR3: CASRGAGGYYNEQFF

D: TRBD2
V: TRBV2
J: TRBJ2-5
size: once
DNA: TGTGCCAGTCTTGGTCGGGGAGGGCAAGAGACCCAGTACTTC
CDR3: CASLGRGGQETQYF

D: .
V: TRBV9
J: TRBJ2-3
size: .
DNA: TGTGCCAGCAGCGTAGATGTGGGCGGGTCAGATACGCAGTATTTT
CDR3: CASSVDVGGSDTQYF

D: .
V: TRBV30
J: TRBJ1-5
size: .
DNA: TGTGCCTGGAGTGCAGGGTCGTCGGGTCAGCCCCAGCATTTT
CDR3: CAWSAGSSGQPQHF

D: .
V: TRBV28
J: TRBJ2-2
size: .
DNA: TGTGCCAGCAGTTTAGTCGTCCCCGGGGAGCTGTTTTTT
CDR3: CASSLVVPGELFF

D: TRBD2
V: TRBV19
J: TRBJ2-1
size: .
DNA: TGTGCCAGTGAAGCGGGAGGGCCCAGCAATGAGCAGTTCTTC
CDR3: CASEAGGPSNEQFF

D: TRBD1
V: TRBV5-4
J: TRBJ1-4
size: .
DNA: TGTGCCAGCAGCCTCGGACAGGGTGATGAGAAAAAACTGTTTTTT
CDR3: CASSLGQGDEKKLFF

D: TRBD1
V: TRBV19
J: TRBJ1-2
size: .
DNA: TGTGCCAGTAGTATCGTTGGGACAGGGGGAAACTATGGCTACACCTTC
CDR3: CASSIVGTGGNYGYTF

D: TRBD1
V: TRBV24-1
J: TRBJ1-5
size: .
DNA: TGTGCCACCAGTTATGGACAGGGGAATCAGCCCCAGCATTTT
CDR3: CATSYGQGNQPQHF

D: .
V: TRBV29-1
J: TRBJ2-7
size: few
DNA: TGCAGCGTTGGGGGGACAGAGCAGTACTTC
CDR3: CSVGGTEQYF

D: .
V: TRBV15
J: TRBJ1-2
size: .
DNA: TGTGCCACCAGCAGAGAAGAAGGGGATGGCTACACCTTC
CDR3: CATSREEGDGYTF

D: .
V: TRBV5-1
J: TRBJ2-3
size: .
DNA: TGCGCCAGCAGCTTGGATGGTCAGGTCCCCACAGATACGCAGTATTTT
CDR3: CASSLDGQVPTDTQYF

D: .
V: TRBV28
J: TRBJ1-2
size: .
DNA: TGTGCCAGCCAACGGCAGGGAAACTATGGCTACACCTTC
CDR3: CASQRQGNYGYTF